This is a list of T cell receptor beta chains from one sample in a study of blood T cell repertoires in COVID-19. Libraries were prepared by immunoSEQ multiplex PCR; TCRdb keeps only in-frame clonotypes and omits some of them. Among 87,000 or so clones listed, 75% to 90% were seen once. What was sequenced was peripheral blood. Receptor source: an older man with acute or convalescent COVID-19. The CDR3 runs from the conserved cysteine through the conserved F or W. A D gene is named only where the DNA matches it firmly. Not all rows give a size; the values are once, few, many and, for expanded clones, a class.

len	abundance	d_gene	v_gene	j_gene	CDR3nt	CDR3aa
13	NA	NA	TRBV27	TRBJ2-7	TGTGCCAGCAGTTTAGCGTTTCGGTACGAGCAGTACTTC	CASSLAFRYEQYF
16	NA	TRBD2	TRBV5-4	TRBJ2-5	TGTGCCAGCAGCTCCCTGGCGGGGGGGCCGGGGGAGACCCAGTACTTC	CASSSLAGGPGETQYF
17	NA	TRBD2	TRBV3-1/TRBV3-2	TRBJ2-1	TGTGCCAGCAGCCAACGGACTAGCGGGAGGGCCTACAATGAGCAGTTCTTC	CASSQRTSGRAYNEQFF
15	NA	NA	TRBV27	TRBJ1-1	TGTGCCAGCAGTCTAAAACAGGGAAGGAACACTGAAGCTTTCTTT	CASSLKQGRNTEAFF
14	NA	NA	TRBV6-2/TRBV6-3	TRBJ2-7	TGTGCCAGCAGTGACTACAGGTTCGTGAGGGAGCAGTACTTC	CASSDYRFVREQYF
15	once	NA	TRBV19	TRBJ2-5	TGTGCCAGTAGAGTGTGGGCAGGGTACCAAGAGACCCAGTACTTC	CASRVWAGYQETQYF
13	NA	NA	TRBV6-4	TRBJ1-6	TGTGCCAGCAGCGACTCAGCACGTTCACCCCTCCACTTT	CASSDSARSPLHF
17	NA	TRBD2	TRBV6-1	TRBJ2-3	TGTGCCAGCAGTGAAGCCCTTCTAGCGGGGGGCACAGATACGCAGTATTTT	CASSEALLAGGTDTQYF
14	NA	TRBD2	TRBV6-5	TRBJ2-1	TGTGCCACCTGGGAGGGACTAGTGTACACTGAGCAGTTCTTC	CATWEGLVYTEQFF
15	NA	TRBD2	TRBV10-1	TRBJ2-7	TGCGCCAGCAGTGTGACTAGCGTTAGAACCTACGAGCAGTACTTC	CASSVTSVRTYEQYF
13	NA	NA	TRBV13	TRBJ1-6	TGTGCCAGCAGCCCCGGGGGGAGCTCACCCCTCCACTTT	CASSPGGSSPLHF
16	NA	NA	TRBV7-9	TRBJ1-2	TGTGCCAGCAGCTTAGCCAGTAGCGTAACGGAATATGGCTACACCTTC	CASSLASSVTEYGYTF
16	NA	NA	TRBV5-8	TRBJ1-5	TGTGCCAGCAGCTTGGCGTCCTCCCGGGGCAATCAGCCCCAGCATTTT	CASSLASSRGNQPQHF
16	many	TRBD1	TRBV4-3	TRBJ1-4	TGCGCCAGCAGCAAAGGGACCGGGACAGGGGATGAAAAACTGTTTTTT	CASSKGTGTGDEKLFF
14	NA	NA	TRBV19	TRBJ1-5	TGTGCCAGTAGAGACACAGGAGATAGACAGCCCCAGCATTTT	CASRDTGDRQPQHF
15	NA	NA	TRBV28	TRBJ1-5	TGTGCCAGCAGACCAGGGCCGCGGCGTAATCAGCCCCAGCATTTT	CASRPGPRRNQPQHF
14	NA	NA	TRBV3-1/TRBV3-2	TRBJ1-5	TGTGCCAGCAGCCCTGATATTGTCAGTCAGCCCCAGCATTTT	CASSPDIVSQPQHF
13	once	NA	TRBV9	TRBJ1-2	TGTGCCAGCAGCCTCCGGACAGCCTATGGCTACACCTTC	CASSLRTAYGYTF
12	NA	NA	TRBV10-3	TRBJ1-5	TGTGCCATCAGTGCCCCCGGGCAGCCCCAGCATTTT	CAISAPGQPQHF
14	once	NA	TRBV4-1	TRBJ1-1	TGCGCCAGCAGCCCCCCCAGGGGCGACACTGAAGCTTTCTTT	CASSPPRGDTEAFF
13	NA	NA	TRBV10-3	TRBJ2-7	TGTGCCACCAGCTCAGGGCCAGGCGACGAGCAGTACTTC	CATSSGPGDEQYF
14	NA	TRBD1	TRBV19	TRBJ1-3	TGTGCCAGTAGGACGACAGGGACTGGAAACACCATATATTTT	CASRTTGTGNTIYF
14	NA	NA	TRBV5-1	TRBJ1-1	TGCGCCAGCAGCGTAGGACAGCTAAACACTGAAGCTTTCTTT	CASSVGQLNTEAFF
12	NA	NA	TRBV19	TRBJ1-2	TGTGCCAGTAGTATGATGCGAGGTGGCTACACCTTC	CASSMMRGGYTF
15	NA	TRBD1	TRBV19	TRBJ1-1	TGTGCCAGTAGTTCTACAGGGGACCCGGGCACTGAAGCTTTCTTT	CASSSTGDPGTEAFF
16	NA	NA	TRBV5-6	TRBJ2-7	TGTGCCAGCAGCTTGGACCCTAGCCCTGGCTCCTACGAGCAGTACTTC	CASSLDPSPGSYEQYF
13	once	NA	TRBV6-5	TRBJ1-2	TGTGCCAGCAGCTCGGGGGGAAACTATGGCTACACCTTC	CASSSGGNYGYTF
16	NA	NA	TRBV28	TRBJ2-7	TGTGCCAGCAGTTTAATGGGGGCCGCCCCTGACTACGAGCAGTACTTC	CASSLMGAAPDYEQYF
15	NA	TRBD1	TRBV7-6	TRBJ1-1	TGTGCCAGCAGCTTAGGGGGGACAGGAGGCCCTGAAGCTTTCTTT	CASSLGGTGGPEAFF
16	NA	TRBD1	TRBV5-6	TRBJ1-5	TGTGCCAGCAGCTTGGGCTCAGGACAGGGCAATCAGCCCCAGCATTTT	CASSLGSGQGNQPQHF
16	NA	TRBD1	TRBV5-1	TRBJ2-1	TGCGCCAGCAGCACCGACCGGGACAGGGGATACAATGAGCAGTTCTTC	CASSTDRDRGYNEQFF
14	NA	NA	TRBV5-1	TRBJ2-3	TGCGCCAGCAGCTTGGGGCTAGCAACAGATACGCAGTATTTT	CASSLGLATDTQYF
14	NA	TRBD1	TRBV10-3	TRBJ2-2	TGTGCCACCCTCCCCGACAGGGCGGCCGGGGAGCTGTTTTTT	CATLPDRAAGELFF
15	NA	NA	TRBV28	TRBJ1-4	TGTGCCAGCAGTTTGCGGGGGCTGATTTCAGAAAAACTGTTTTTT	CASSLRGLISEKLFF
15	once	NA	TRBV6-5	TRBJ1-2	TGTGCCAGCAGTTACTCTGGGAGGGGAAGCTATGGCTACACCTTC	CASSYSGRGSYGYTF
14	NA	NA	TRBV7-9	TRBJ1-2	TGTGCCAGCAGCTTAGGACAGGTCCACCTTGGCTACACCTTC	CASSLGQVHLGYTF
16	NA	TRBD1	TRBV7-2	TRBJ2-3	TGTGCCAGCAGCCCGTGGACAGGCGGGAGCACAGATACGCAGTATTTT	CASSPWTGGSTDTQYF
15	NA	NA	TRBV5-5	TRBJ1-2	TGTGCCAGCAGCCCAAGTTGGGTAGCCAGCTATGGCTACACCTTC	CASSPSWVASYGYTF
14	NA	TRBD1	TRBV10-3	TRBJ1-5	TGTGCCATCAGTGGGACAGGAGAGAATCAGCCCCAGCATTTT	CAISGTGENQPQHF
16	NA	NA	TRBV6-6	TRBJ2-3	TGTGCCAGCAGAGGCGCCGCGGGATCAAACACAGATACGCAGTATTTT	CASRGAAGSNTDTQYF
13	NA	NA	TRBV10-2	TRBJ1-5	TGCGCCAGCAGGGGCGATAGCAATCAGCCCCAGCATTTT	CASRGDSNQPQHF
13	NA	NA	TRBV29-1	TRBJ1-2	TGCAGCGTTGAAGATCTTAAAAACTATGGCTACACCTTC	CSVEDLKNYGYTF
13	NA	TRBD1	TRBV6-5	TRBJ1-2	TGTGCCAGCAGGGGACAGGGAGTCGATGGCTACACCTTC	CASRGQGVDGYTF
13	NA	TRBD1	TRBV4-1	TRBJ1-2	TGCGCCAGCAGCCCAGGACAGGGGATAAGCTACACCTTC	CASSPGQGISYTF
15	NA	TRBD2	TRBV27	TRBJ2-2	TGTGCCAGCAGGTCGGGACTAGCGGGGGCCGGGGAGCTGTTTTTT	CASRSGLAGAGELFF
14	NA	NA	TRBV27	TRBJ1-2	TGTGCCAGCAGTTCTAATGGGCTTAACTATGGCTACACCTTC	CASSSNGLNYGYTF
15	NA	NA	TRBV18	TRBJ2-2	TGTGCCAGCTCACCAGGACAGCTGAACACCGGGGAGCTGTTTTTT	CASSPGQLNTGELFF
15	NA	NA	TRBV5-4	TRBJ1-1	TGTGCCAGCAGCTTGGGATCGGCAGGCAACACTGAAGCTTTCTTT	CASSLGSAGNTEAFF